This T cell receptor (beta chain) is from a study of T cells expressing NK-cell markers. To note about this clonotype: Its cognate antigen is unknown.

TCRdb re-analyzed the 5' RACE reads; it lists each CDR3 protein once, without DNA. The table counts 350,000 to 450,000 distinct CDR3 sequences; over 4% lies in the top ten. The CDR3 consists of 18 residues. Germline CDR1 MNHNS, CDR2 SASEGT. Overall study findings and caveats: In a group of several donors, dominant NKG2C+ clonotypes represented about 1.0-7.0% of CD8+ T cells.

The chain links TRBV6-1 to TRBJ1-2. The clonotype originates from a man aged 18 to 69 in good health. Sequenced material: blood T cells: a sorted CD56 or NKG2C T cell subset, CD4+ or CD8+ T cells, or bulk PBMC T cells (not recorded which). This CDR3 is CASSVGGARGSLNYGYTF.